This T cell receptor (beta chain) was obtained from a study of cytomegalovirus exposure and HLA in healthy donors. CDR1 is SGHAT and CDR2 is FQNNGV in the germline V gene. The CDR3 is made up of 13 amino acids. The V end lost 5 bases, the J end lost 5 bases, and 10 bases lay between the germline ends. The method was immunoSEQ multiplex PCR; TCRdb's version includes in-frame clones alone and lacks a portion of them. There are about 150,000 clones in the sample; approximately 82% occur only once, and around 27% lies in the top ten. The sequence was obtained from a young man in good health and CMV-seropositive. The V and J genes are TRBV11-2 and TRBJ2-1; a weak D match, TRBD2 (6 bases). The specimen sequenced was PBMCs. CDR3 nucleotides: TGTGCCAGCAGCCAGGGACTTCACAATGAGCAGTTCTTC. Its protein is CASSQGLHNEQFF.